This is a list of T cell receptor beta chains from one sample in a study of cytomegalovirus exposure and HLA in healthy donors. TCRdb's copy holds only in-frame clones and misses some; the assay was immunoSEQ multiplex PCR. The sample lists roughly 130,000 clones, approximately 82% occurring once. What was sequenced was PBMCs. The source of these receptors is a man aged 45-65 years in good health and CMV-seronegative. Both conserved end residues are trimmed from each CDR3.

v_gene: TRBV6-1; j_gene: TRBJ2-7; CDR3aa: ASSLEGADEQY
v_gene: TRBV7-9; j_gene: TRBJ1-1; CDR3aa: ASSLDAGNTEAF
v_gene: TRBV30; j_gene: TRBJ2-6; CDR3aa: AWEISGANVLT
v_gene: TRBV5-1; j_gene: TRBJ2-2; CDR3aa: ASSRQGAGELF
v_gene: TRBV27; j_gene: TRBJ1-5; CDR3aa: ASKLQGSNQPQH
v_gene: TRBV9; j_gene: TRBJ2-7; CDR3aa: ASSVDRGPDEQY
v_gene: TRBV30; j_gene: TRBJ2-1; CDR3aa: AWSVLDRGYNEQF
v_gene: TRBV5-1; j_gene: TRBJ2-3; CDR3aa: ASSITSGGTDTQY
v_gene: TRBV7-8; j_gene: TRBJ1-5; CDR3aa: ASSLDRNQPQH
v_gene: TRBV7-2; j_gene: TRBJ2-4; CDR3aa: ASSLEARRNIQY
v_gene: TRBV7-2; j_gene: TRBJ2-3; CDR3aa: ASSLGHRSTDTQY
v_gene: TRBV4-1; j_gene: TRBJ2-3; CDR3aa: ASSTQPPKPRPDTQY
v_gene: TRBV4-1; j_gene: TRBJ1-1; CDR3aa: ASSRQGDTEAF
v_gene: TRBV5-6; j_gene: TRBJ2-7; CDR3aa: ASSFQGASEQY
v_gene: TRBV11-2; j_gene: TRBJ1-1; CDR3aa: ASSSTGNTEAF
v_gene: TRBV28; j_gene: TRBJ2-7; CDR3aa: ASSLTGVSYEQY
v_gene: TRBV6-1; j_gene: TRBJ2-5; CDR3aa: ASQELAGGQQTQY
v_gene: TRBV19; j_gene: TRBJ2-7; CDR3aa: ASSPGVSRQY
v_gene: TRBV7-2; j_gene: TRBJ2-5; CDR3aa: ASSLGPAGGQETQY
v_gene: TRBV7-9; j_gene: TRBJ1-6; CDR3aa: ASSQEASPLH
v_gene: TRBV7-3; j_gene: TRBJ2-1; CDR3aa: ASSPLGGTSESYDNEQF
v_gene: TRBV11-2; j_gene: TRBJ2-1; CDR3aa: ASSPATSGGYEQF
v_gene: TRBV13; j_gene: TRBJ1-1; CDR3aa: ASSLYSRAEAF
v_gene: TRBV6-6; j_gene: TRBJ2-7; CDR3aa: AIRGGGYEQY
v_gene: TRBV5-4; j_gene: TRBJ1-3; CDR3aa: ASSLGGDRAGNTIY
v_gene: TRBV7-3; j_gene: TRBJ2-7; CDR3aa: ASSPQGTGVHEQY
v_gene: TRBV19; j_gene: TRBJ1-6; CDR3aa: ASSMAAGGPSYNSPLH
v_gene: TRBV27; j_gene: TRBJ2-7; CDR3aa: ASSLDRPYYEQY
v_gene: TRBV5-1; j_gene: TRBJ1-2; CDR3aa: ASSLGGQATSGYT
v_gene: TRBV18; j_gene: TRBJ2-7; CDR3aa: ASSPGQIQYEQY
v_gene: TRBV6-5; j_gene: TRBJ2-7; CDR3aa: ASSYVTGGDEQY
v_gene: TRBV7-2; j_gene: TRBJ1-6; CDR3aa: ASSPAGDSPLH
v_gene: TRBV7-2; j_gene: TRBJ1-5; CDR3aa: ASSLWADNQPQH